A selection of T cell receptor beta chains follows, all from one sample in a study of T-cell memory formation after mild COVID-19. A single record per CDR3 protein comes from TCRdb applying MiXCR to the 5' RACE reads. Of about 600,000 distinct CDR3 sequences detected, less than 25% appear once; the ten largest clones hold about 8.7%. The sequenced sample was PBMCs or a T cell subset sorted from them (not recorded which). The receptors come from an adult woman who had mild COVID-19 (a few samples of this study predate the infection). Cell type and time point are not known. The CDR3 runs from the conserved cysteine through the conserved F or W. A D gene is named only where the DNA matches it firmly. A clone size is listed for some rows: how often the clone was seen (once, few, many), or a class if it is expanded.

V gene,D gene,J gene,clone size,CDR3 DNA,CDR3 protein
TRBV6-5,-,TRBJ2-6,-,TGTGCCAGCAGTTACCGGGGCAGGGGAGTTACAGGGGCCAACGTCCTGACTTTC,CASSYRGRGVTGANVLTF
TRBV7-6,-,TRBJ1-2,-,TGTGCCAGCAGCCCCTCCCCGGATGCTAACTATGGCTACACCTTC,CASSPSPDANYGYTF
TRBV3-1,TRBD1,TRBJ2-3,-,TGTGCCAGCAGCCAAGAGACAGGGGGTATAGATACGCAGTATTTT,CASSQETGGIDTQYF
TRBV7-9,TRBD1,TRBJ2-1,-,TGTGCCAGCAGCTTAGCCCCTACAGGGGGCAACGATGAGCAGTTCTTC,CASSLAPTGGNDEQFF
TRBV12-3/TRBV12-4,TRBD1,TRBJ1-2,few,TGTGCCAGCAGTTCGACAGGGGTCGACTATGGCTACACCTTC,CASSSTGVDYGYTF
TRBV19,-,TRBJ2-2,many,TGTGCCAGTTGGGTAGGTGGGATTGCGAACACCGGGGAGCTGTTTTTT,CASWVGGIANTGELFF
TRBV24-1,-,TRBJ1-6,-,TGTGCCACCAGTGATGGGCAGGGGCCGTATAATTCACCCCTCCACTTT,CATSDGQGPYNSPLHF
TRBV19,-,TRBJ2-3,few,TGTGCCAGTAGTATAGGAGCGGGCGGTCGAAAAGATACGCAGTATTTT,CASSIGAGGRKDTQYF
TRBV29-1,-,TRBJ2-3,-,TGCAGCGAACGAACGGGCACAGATACGCAGTATTTT,CSERTGTDTQYF
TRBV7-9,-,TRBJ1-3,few,TGTGCCAGCAGCGGGGTGTTTTTGATCTCTGGAAACACCATATATTTT,CASSGVFLISGNTIYF